The 2 T cell receptor beta chains below come from one sample, sequenced in a study of CD8 T cells in Susac syndrome. The RNA, about 0.45 to 1 ug, was put through reverse transcription using random hexamers. TCRdb processed the immunoSEQ multiplex PCR reads anew with MiXCR; each CDR3 protein has one entry. Of around 110,000 distinct CDR3 sequences listed, 90% to 95% are singletons. The specimen sequenced was CD8+ T cells from PBMCs. These receptors originate from a human donor with Susac syndrome.

The chain joins TRBV19 to TRBJ2-7, with 7 bases identical to TRBD1. Germline trimming cut 4 bases from V and 0 bases from J; bases unmatched to any gene: 6. CDR1 and CDR2 (germline): LNHDA, SQIVND (reference sequence). The CDR3 covers 15 residues. CDR3 DNA: TGTGCCAGTAGTAGCCGGGACAGCCTCTCCTACGAGCAGTACTTC. Translated, it gives CASSSRDSLSYEQYF.

The chain recombines TRBV4-1 with TRBJ2-1, with 9 positions matching TRBD2. V dropped 3 bases and J dropped 4; count of bases not matched to a gene: 4. The germline CDR1 and CDR2 sequences are MGHRA and YSYEKL. The CDR3 loop spans 15 amino acids. The CDR3 coding sequence is TGCGCCAGCAGCCATTCTAGCGGGGAGTACAATGAGCAGTTCTTC. This sequence encodes CASSHSSGEYNEQFF.